Shown below are 13 T cell receptor beta chains from a single sample sequenced in a study of T cells in localized non-small cell lung cancer. Using immunoSEQ multiplex PCR, the repertoire was profiled, and TCRdb retains in-frame clones only, with some absent. The data hold 30,000 to 35,000 clones, with 88% observed a single time. The specimen comprised peripheral blood, sampled before any cancer treatment. The receptor set was obtained from a woman between 40 and 69 years old with stage I lung adenocarcinoma.

The chain employs TRBV5-1 and TRBJ1-4, with D maybe TRBD1 (6 bases). Germline loops: CDR1 SGHRS, CDR2 YFSETQ. This CDR3 is 14 amino acids long. The V end lost 4 bases, the J end lost 3 bases, and 10 bases lay between the germline ends. CDR3 amino acids: CASSPDRPNEKLFF. For the CDR3, the DNA is TGCGCCAGCAGCCCAGACAGGCCTAATGAAAAACTGTTTTTT.

This clone was counted a single time. Distinct nucleotide sequences in the sample also encode this CDR3. The J gene is TRBJ2-7, the V gene TRBV6-5; 9 nucleotides agree with TRBD2. Germline V gene lookup returns CDR1 MNHEY and CDR2 SVGAGI. This CDR3 comprises 15 residues. V lost 4 bases to trimming and J lost 2 bases; unmatched junction nucleotides: 6. This CDR3 reads CASSLGLAGPYEQYF. CDR3 DNA: TGTGCCAGCAGTTTGGGGCTAGCGGGACCCTACGAGCAGTACTTC.

The genes are TRBV27 and TRBJ2-6; D is unclear. Trimming removed 3 bases from V and 0 bases from J, with 12 bases in between. CDR3 length: 17 residues. Germline loops: CDR1 MNHEY, CDR2 SMNVEV (reference sequence). Written as DNA, the CDR3 is TGTGCCAGCAGTTTGAAGTTGAGACCCTCTGGGGCCAACGTCCTGACTTTC. Residues: CASSLKLRPSGANVLTF.

V gene TRBV12-5 combines with J gene TRBJ2-7; D is uncertain. The germline CDR1 and CDR2 sequences are LGHNT and FRNRAP. Trimming removed 0 bases at V and 7 bases at J, with 19 bases between. CDR3 size: 16 residues. The CDR3 region is CASGLVQAVTFREQYF. The CDR3 nucleotides read TGTGCTAGTGGTTTGGTACAAGCCGTAACGTTTCGAGAGCAGTACTTC.

This clone was recorded once. V gene TRBV6-1 combines with J gene TRBJ1-1, with no clear D. This CDR3 spans 14 amino acids. Germline assignment: CDR1 MNHNS and CDR2 SASEGT. The V gene lost 8 bases and the J gene lost 0 bases, with 13 bases spanning the gap. CDR3 sequence reads: CASRMIGMNTEAFF. CDR3 bases: TGTGCCAGCCGAATGATAGGGATGAACACTGAAGCTTTCTTT.

The chain is built from TRBV27 and TRBJ2-5, with 15 nucleotides matching TRBD2. V gave up 0 bases and J gave up 2 bases; unmatched junction bases: 7. CDR1 is MNHEY and CDR2 is SMNVEV in the germline V gene (reference sequence). This CDR3 is 19 amino acids long. The CDR3 DNA reads TGTGCCAGCAGTTTATCGCCCCACGGACTAGCGGGGGGGCAAGAGACCCAGTACTTC. It specifies CASSLSPHGLAGGQETQYF.

This rearrangement joins TRBV7-2 to TRBJ1-2; perhaps TRBD1 as D (6 bases). V was trimmed by 1 base and J by 2 bases, leaving 14 bases between them. The germline V gene has CDR1 SGHTA and CDR2 FQGNSA. CDR3 length equals 16 residues. CDR3 sequence reads: CASSLVGQRANYGYTF. In DNA form, the CDR3 reads TGTGCCAGCAGCTTAGTAGGACAGAGAGCAAACTATGGCTACACCTTC.

This chain joins TRBV6-1 and TRBJ1-2; 8 nucleotides line up with TRBD1. This CDR3 has 15 amino acids. Germline CDR1 reads MNHNS; CDR2 reads SASEGT. Trimming removed 5 bases from V and 3 bases from J; junction bases left unmatched: 8. As DNA, the CDR3 is TGTGCCAGCAGTATTGACAGGGGTCCGCACTATGGCTACACCTTC. It yields the protein CASSIDRGPHYGYTF.

The CDR3 spells CASSSITVPDTQYF. The CDR3 region has the DNA TGTGCCAGCAGCTCCATCACCGTGCCAGATACGCAGTATTTT. The chain carries TRBV7-3 and TRBJ2-3; D is undetermined. Germline values: CDR1 SGHTA, CDR2 FQGTGA. V was shortened by 4 bases and J by 4 bases, with 12 bases between the two germline ends. This CDR3 is 14 amino acids long.

The chain links TRBV5-8 to TRBJ1-1; 7 nucleotides match TRBD1. The CDR3 spans 15 residues. V gave up 0 bases and J gave up 4 bases; unmatched junction bases: 6. Germline V lookup: CDR1 SGHTS, CDR2 YDEGEE. This CDR3 reads CASSLVGGAGTEAFF. DNA of the CDR3: TGTGCCAGCAGCTTGGTAGGGGGCGCGGGCACTGAAGCTTTCTTT.

The chain carries TRBV7-8 and TRBJ2-1; the D gene is possibly TRBD1 (5 bases). CDR1 is SGHVS and CDR2 is FQNEAQ in the germline V gene. This CDR3 contains 14 residues. Trimming pared 7 bases from V and 6 bases from J, leaving 16 bases between. Written as DNA, the CDR3 is TGTGCCAGCACGGGCGATCCCCAGGGCAATGAGCAGTTCTTC. Translating gives CASTGDPQGNEQFF.

This sequence joins TRBV19 and TRBJ2-1; 8 nucleotides match TRBD1. The V gene's germline CDR1 is LNHDA and CDR2 SQIVND (reference sequence). V gave up 5 bases and J gave up 2 bases; unmatched junction bases: 5. CDR3 length: 15 amino acids. CDR3 DNA sequence: TGTGCCAGTAGTCCTCGACAGGGGACCTACAATGAGCAGTTCTTC. Translating gives CASSPRQGTYNEQFF.

The V and J genes are TRBV4-3 and TRBJ2-2; no clear D gene. Trimming cost V 2 bases and J 3 bases, with 10 bases left between them. Germline CDR1 LGHNA, CDR2 YSLEER. CDR3 length: 15 residues. DNA for the CDR3: TGCGCCAGCAGCCAACCGGGCCCTTACACCGGGGAGCTGTTTTTT. It translates to CASSQPGPYTGELFF.